The 16 T cell receptor beta chains below come from one sample, sequenced in a study of spatial heterogeneity in lung cancer. Study outcomes and limitations: Higher tumor mutation counts went along with higher counts of expanded intratumoral alpha and beta TCRs.

From the 5' RACE reads, TCRdb called clonotypes with MiXCR, one entry per CDR3 protein. This table holds over 5,500 distinct CDR3 sequences, about 8.9% found once. Time point described: sample taken at primary tumor resection. The antigens these receptors bind are not known. Sample: lung tumor tissue, taken at surgery. The origin of the receptors is a female donor with early-stage non-small cell lung cancer.

The sample holds a few counts of this clonotype. The J gene is TRBJ2-1, the V gene TRBV2, with 9 positions matching TRBD2. V gave up 3 bases and J gave up 2 bases; unmatched junction bases: 8. Germline CDR1 reads SNHLY; CDR2 reads FYNNEI. The CDR3 runs 17 residues. For the CDR3, the DNA is TGTGCCAGCAGTGACGCGTCCGAGCGGGGGGCCTACAATGAGCAGTTCTTC. Protein product: CASSDASERGAYNEQFF.

Only a few counts were recorded for this clonotype. V usage is TRBV12-3 or TRBV12-4 and J usage is TRBJ1-2, with D maybe TRBD1 (6 bases). This CDR3 region has 13 residues. Trimming left V 3 bases short and J 4 bases short, with 9 bases between. CDR3 amino acids: CASSFRTAYGYTF. The CDR3 bases are TGTGCCAGCAGTTTTAGGACAGCCTATGGCTACACCTTC.

This clonotype is categorized as medium-sized. The genes are TRBV11-2 and TRBJ2-7; D is ambiguous. The CDR3 contains 17 residues. V lost 6 bases and J 0 bases, leaving 21 bases between the germline ends. In germline, CDR1 is SGHAT, CDR2 FQNNGV. CDR3 residues: CASRQELGIPFSYEQYF. CDR3 nucleotide sequence: TGTGCCAGCAGACAAGAGTTAGGGATCCCCTTCTCCTACGAGCAGTACTTC.

This clonotype showed up many times. This chain joins TRBV27 and TRBJ2-1; 11 bases line up with TRBD2. Germline trimming cut 6 bases from V and 5 bases from J; bases unmatched to any gene: 15. The CDR3 spans 18 residues. Germline CDR1 and CDR2: MNHEY and SMNVEV (reference sequence). CDR3 DNA sequence: TGTGCCAGCAGCCTACGGGTCCTAGCGGGGGGCCTACACAATGAGCAGTTCTTC. Protein product: CASSLRVLAGGLHNEQFF.

This clonotype was detected a few times. The gene calls are TRBV7-3 and TRBJ2-3, with D hard to call. The CDR3 has 14 residues. Germline-derived CDR1 and CDR2 are SGHTA and FQGTGA. The V end was cut by 3 bases, the J end by 3 bases, with 10 bases between. CDR3 region: CASSFASPTDTQYF. The CDR3 coding sequence is TGTGCCAGCAGCTTTGCCTCACCTACAGATACGCAGTATTTT.

In this sample, this clonotype turned up many times. This chain uses TRBV5-1 with TRBJ2-7, with D possibly matching TRBD1 (6 bases). This CDR3 comprises 16 residues. The V and J ends lost 0 bases and 5 bases respectively, with 18 bases between them. Germline values: CDR1 SGHRS, CDR2 YFSETQ. The chain's CDR3 is CASSLAWSQGRDEQYF. The CDR3, as DNA: TGCGCCAGCAGCTTGGCCTGGTCGCAGGGGAGAGACGAGCAGTACTTC.

A few counts support this clonotype. The chain is built from TRBV28 and TRBJ1-4; 9 bases are a match to TRBD1. The CDR3 covers 14 residues. Germline V gives CDR1 MDHEN, CDR2 SYDVKM. The J segment lost 8 bases and the V segment lost 4 bases, leaving 5 bases of the junction unmatched. The chain's CDR3 is CASSSTGGDEKLFF. The DNA for the CDR3 is TGTGCCAGCAGTTCGACAGGGGGGGACGAAAAACTGTTTTTT.

By proportion, this clonotype is large. The chain links TRBV7-2 to TRBJ2-3; D gene unclear. Looked up from germline, CDR1 is SGHTA and CDR2 is FQGNSA. The CDR3 has 11 amino acids. The V end was cut by 0 bases, the J end by 5 bases, with 0 bases between. The CDR3 sequence: CASSLADTQYF. CDR3 nucleotides: TGTGCCAGCAGCTTAGCAGATACGCAGTATTTT.

This clonotype has at least ten counts. The chain carries TRBV20-1 and TRBJ1-1, with unresolved D. The length of the CDR3 is 14 residues. CDR1 and CDR2 (germline): DFQATT, SNEGSKA (reference sequence). V was pared by 0 bases and J by 1 base, with 9 bases between. CDR3 protein: CSARDGRGNTEAFF. In nucleotides, the CDR3 is TGCAGTGCTAGAGACGGGAGAGGGAACACTGAAGCTTTCTTT.

This clonotype was observed a handful of times. The V gene is TRBV15, the J gene TRBJ1-2; no definite D call. This CDR3 is built from 16 residues. Trimming removed 0 bases at V and 5 bases at J, with 16 bases between. CDR1 LNHNV and CDR2 YYDKDF come from the germline V gene (reference sequence). The CDR3: CATSREYGPAQYGYTF. CDR3 coding DNA: TGTGCCACCAGCAGAGAGTACGGGCCCGCCCAGTATGGCTACACCTTC.

This clonotype was recorded at least ten times. The genes are TRBV6-2 or TRBV6-3 and TRBJ1-5; D unresolved. Germline V gene lookup returns CDR1 MNHEY and CDR2 SVGEGT. The CDR3 loop spans 15 amino acids. Trimming shortened V by 6 bases and J by 4 bases, and 16 bases separated the two germline ends. CDR3 loop: CASRGLGPGNQPQHF. The CDR3 coding sequence is TGTGCCAGCAGGGGATTGGGCCCCGGTAATCAGCCCCAGCATTTT.

This clonotype has more than one count but fewer than ten. V and J are TRBV7-9 and TRBJ2-1; perhaps TRBD1 as D (5 bases). CDR1 SEHNR and CDR2 FQNEAQ come from the germline V gene (reference sequence). This CDR3 has 16 amino acids. V shed 7 bases and J shed 10 bases, with 26 bases lying between them. The DNA of the CDR3 is TGTGCCAGCACCTCGACGCAGGGAACCCTCTCGAGGGAGCAGTTCTTC. Its translation is CASTSTQGTLSREQFF.

This clonotype was detected many times. V is TRBV5-1 and J is TRBJ2-1; 9 bases are a match to TRBD1. The CDR3 is 15 amino acids. J gave up 4 bases and V 3 bases, and 5 bases lay outside the gene matches. CDR1 and CDR2 (germline): SGHRS, YFSETQ. CDR3 nucleotides: TGCGCCAGCAGCTCCTCGGGACAGGGTTACAATGAGCAGTTCTTC. This codes for CASSSSGQGYNEQFF.

This clonotype was seen ten or more times. V gene TRBV5-1 combines with J gene TRBJ2-5; 7 bases fit TRBD1. From germline, CDR1 is SGHRS and CDR2 YFSETQ. After removal of 1 base from V and 3 bases from J, the junction contained 3 bases not matched to a gene. The CDR3 is made up of 14 amino acids. This CDR3 reads CASSLFGQEETQYF. CDR3 in DNA: TGCGCCAGCAGCTTGTTCGGACAGGAAGAGACCCAGTACTTC.

The sample holds a few counts of this clonotype. The rearrangement uses TRBV7-9 and TRBJ1-1; D is uncertain. Between the trimmed V and J ends, which lost 1 base and 3 bases, there was a span of 6 bases. Looked up from germline, CDR1 is SEHNR and CDR2 is FQNEAQ (reference sequence). CDR3 length: 13 amino acids. CDR3 coding DNA: TGTGCCAGCAGCTTAGGCGGGGACACTGAAGCTTTCTTT. Its translation: CASSLGGDTEAFF.

J is TRBJ1-5 and V is TRBV27, with 10 bases matching TRBD1. V trimming: 1 base; J trimming: 3 bases; junction bases outside the gene matches: 6. Germline loops: CDR1 MNHEY, CDR2 SMNVEV (reference sequence). There are 17 residues in the CDR3. CDR3 sequence: CASSLFGQGGNNQPQHF. CDR3 nucleotides: TGTGCCAGCAGTTTATTTGGACAGGGGGGAAACAATCAGCCCCAGCATTTT.